A single sample is the source of the 7 T cell receptor beta chains below, sequenced in a study of T cell repertoires in cytomegalovirus infection. Each CDR3 protein is one row after TCRdb ran MiXCR on the reads. The sample records 310,000 or so distinct CDR3 sequences, about a sixth being singletons. Source material: PBMCs. These receptors came from a human donor in good health (CMV status not recorded). Some clones in this sample may be carry-over from other donors' samples.

This clonotype was seen at least ten times. The chain carries TRBV7-2 and TRBJ2-3; D is possibly TRBD1 or TRBD2 (5 bases each). Germline assignment: CDR1 SGHTA and CDR2 FQGNSA. The V end lost 5 bases, the J end lost 1 base, and 16 bases lay between the germline ends. The CDR3 totals 16 residues. CDR3 in DNA: TGTGCCAGCAGCCCCGGGACGGACCGCGGCACAGATACGCAGTATTTT. Protein product: CASSPGTDRGTDTQYF.

This sequence joins TRBV4-2 and TRBJ2-1, with D maybe TRBD1 (7 bases). The germline CDR1 and CDR2 sequences are LGHNA and YNFKEQ. CDR3 length: 19 amino acids. Trimming took off 0 bases at V and 6 bases at J, with 24 bases between the two ends. This CDR3 reads CASSQDPGGSGVGVNEQFF. As DNA, the CDR3 is TGTGCCAGCAGCCAAGATCCAGGGGGTAGCGGAGTCGGAGTCAATGAGCAGTTCTTC.

This clonotype was counted ten times or more. This chain joins TRBV7-8 and TRBJ1-4; 7 bases are a match to TRBD1. The CDR3 is 19 amino acids. Germline values: CDR1 SGHVS, CDR2 FQNEAQ. V lost 5 bases to trimming and J lost 5 bases; unmatched junction nucleotides: 20. The DNA for the CDR3 is TGTGCCAGCAGCAAAACAGGGGACCCAAGTGGGTTGCGCAATGAAAAACTGTTTTTT. It translates to CASSKTGDPSGLRNEKLFF.

The chain has TRBV3-1 and TRBJ2-3; D may be TRBD1 or TRBD2 (5 bases each). V was clipped by 3 bases and J by 5 bases, with 12 bases between them. The CDR3 loop spans 14 amino acids. From germline, CDR1 is LGHDT and CDR2 YNNKEL (reference sequence). The CDR3 DNA reads as TGTGCCAGCAGCCACAAAGGGACGATAGATACGCAGTATTTT. It codes for CASSHKGTIDTQYF.

V gene TRBV6-2 or TRBV6-3 combines with J gene TRBJ1-1; unclear D gene. V was cut by 2 bases and J by 4 bases, with 8 bases left in between. Germline values: CDR1 MNHEY, CDR2 SVGEGT. The CDR3 has 13 amino acids. The CDR3 sequence: CASSYRFGTEAFF. CDR3 nucleotide sequence: TGTGCCAGCAGTTACAGGTTCGGCACTGAAGCTTTCTTT.

The chain joins TRBV27 to TRBJ2-7; D is possibly TRBD1 or TRBD2 (5 bases each). Germline CDR1 MNHEY, CDR2 SMNVEV (reference sequence). The germline V and J ends were trimmed by 3 bases and 4 bases, with 16 bases remaining between them. CDR3 size: 15 residues. CDR3 sequence reads: CASSLGPSPEYEQYF. In nucleotides, the CDR3 is TGTGCCAGCAGTTTGGGACCATCTCCGGAATACGAGCAGTACTTC.

This clonotype was found a few times. V is TRBV6-5 and J is TRBJ2-2, with D hard to call. The CDR3 loop spans 13 amino acids. CDR1 and CDR2 (germline): MNHEY, SVGAGI. The V end lost 2 bases, the J end lost 6 bases, and 7 bases lay between the germline ends. This CDR3 is CASSYRAAGELFF. The CDR3 DNA sequence: TGTGCCAGCAGTTACAGGGCCGCCGGGGAGCTGTTTTTT.